This is a list of T cell receptor beta chains from one sample in a study of cytomegalovirus exposure and HLA in healthy donors. Profiled with immunoSEQ multiplex PCR; TCRdb holds only in-frame clones, not every one. The data contain just under 65,000 clones, 95% of them singletons. The material sequenced was PBMCs. Source of these receptors: a woman aged 18-29 years in good health and CMV-seropositive. CDR3s include the opening cysteine and the closing phenylalanine or tryptophan. The D gene is left open where the match is weak.

TRBD2	TRBJ2-7	TRBV5-1	CASSSGLAGAYEQYF	TGCGCCAGCAGCTCTGGACTAGCGGGGGCGTACGAGCAGTACTTC
NA	TRBJ2-1	TRBV14	CASSQGRASYNEQFF	TGTGCCAGCAGCCAAGGGAGGGCATCCTACAATGAGCAGTTCTTC
NA	TRBJ1-3	TRBV4-2	CASSQETGYSGNTIYF	TGTGCCAGCAGCCAAGAGACGGGATACTCTGGAAACACCATATATTTT
NA	TRBJ1-1	TRBV30	CAAGPPYTEAFF	TGTGCCGCAGGCCCCCCGTACACTGAAGCTTTCTTT
NA	TRBJ1-3	TRBV5-1	CASSLEGVVSGNTIYF	TGCGCCAGCAGCCTGGAGGGGGTAGTATCTGGAAACACCATATATTTT
NA	TRBJ2-3	TRBV2	CASKGDTDTQYF	TGTGCCAGCAAAGGGGACACAGATACGCAGTATTTT
NA	TRBJ2-1	TRBV19	CASTPQGSPYNEQFF	TGTGCCAGTACCCCCCAGGGTTCACCCTACAATGAGCAGTTCTTC
TRBD1	TRBJ1-2	TRBV5-6	CASSYLGQGGDGYTF	TGTGCCAGCAGCTATTTGGGACAGGGAGGGGATGGCTACACCTTC
TRBD1	TRBJ2-7	TRBV5-1	CASSPRQGPTYEQYF	TGCGCCAGCAGTCCTAGACAGGGCCCTACCTACGAGCAGTACTTC
NA	TRBJ1-1	TRBV30	CAWGGWNTEAFF	TGTGCCTGGGGGGGGTGGAACACTGAAGCTTTCTTT
NA	TRBJ1-5	TRBV2	CASSDRGRNQPQHF	TGTGCCAGCAGTGACAGGGGACGCAATCAGCCCCAGCATTTT
TRBD2	TRBJ2-3	TRBV6-5	CASSSSGGVDTQYF	TGTGCCAGCAGTTCTAGCGGGGGGGTAGATACGCAGTATTTT
TRBD1	TRBJ2-7	TRBV2	CAGGTGQPKYEQYF	TGTGCCGGGGGGACAGGGCAACCAAAATACGAGCAGTACTTC
NA	TRBJ2-1	TRBV15	CATSSGDNSYNEQFF	TGTGCCACCAGCAGCGGGGACAACTCCTACAATGAGCAGTTCTTC
TRBD1	TRBJ2-5	TRBV2	CASTLRGRGTRGAETQYF	TGTGCCAGCACTCTTCGGGGCAGGGGGACCAGGGGAGCAGAGACCCAGTACTTC